Listed below are T cell receptor beta chains from one sample, sequenced in a study of human versus mouse CDR3 diversity and MHC coevolution. Using immunoSEQ multiplex PCR, the repertoire was profiled, and TCRdb retains in-frame clones only, with some absent. The data hold about 81,000 clones, with over 85% observed a single time. The sample comprised naive CD4+ T cells from blood. The receptors stem from a person between 25 and 75 years old in good health. The CDR3 runs from the conserved cysteine through the conserved F or W. Each record gives: CDR3 protein, V gene, clone size, CDR3 length. Rows give clone size only sometimes, using once, few, many, or a class for an expanded clone.

CASSDRDRGYEQYF,TRBV25-1,-,14
CASSTGTTYNEQFF,TRBV5-1,-,14
CAWSVSFSGANVLTF,TRBV30,once,15
CASSDRDRVLEGANVLTF,TRBV9,-,18
CAISDRGSYEQYF,TRBV10-3,-,13
CASSESGGFGTNEKLFF,TRBV6-1,-,17
CASSANREAGHSPLHF,TRBV11-2,-,16
CASSQTRDSQTQETQYF,TRBV7-2,-,17
CASSLAAGGTYEQYF,TRBV11-1,-,15
CASSIKPQGGIGNQPQHF,TRBV19,few,18
CASSPGGTGAYAAGANVLTF,TRBV5-4,-,20
CASSYGQLQEAFF,TRBV6-6,-,13